This T cell receptor beta chain derives from a study of T cell repertoires in cytomegalovirus infection. Germline CDR1 is MNHEY and CDR2 is SVGEGT. V was clipped by 6 bases and J by 2 bases, with 7 bases between them. The CDR3 spans 13 residues. This clonotype was counted at least ten times. TCRdb re-analysed the reads in MiXCR, keeping a single row per CDR3 protein. The data show approximately 260,000 distinct CDR3 sequences, with over 15% seen just once and about half held by the top ten. The sequenced sample consisted of CD8+ T cells from PBMCs. The rearrangement uses TRBV6-2 or TRBV6-3 and TRBJ2-2; the D is unclear. This TCR came from a human donor in good health (CMV status not recorded). Some clones in this sample may be carry-over from other donors' samples. CDR3 sequence (DNA): TGTGCCAGCAGGACCGACAACACCGGGGAGCTGTTTTTT. Amino acid sequence: CASRTDNTGELFF.